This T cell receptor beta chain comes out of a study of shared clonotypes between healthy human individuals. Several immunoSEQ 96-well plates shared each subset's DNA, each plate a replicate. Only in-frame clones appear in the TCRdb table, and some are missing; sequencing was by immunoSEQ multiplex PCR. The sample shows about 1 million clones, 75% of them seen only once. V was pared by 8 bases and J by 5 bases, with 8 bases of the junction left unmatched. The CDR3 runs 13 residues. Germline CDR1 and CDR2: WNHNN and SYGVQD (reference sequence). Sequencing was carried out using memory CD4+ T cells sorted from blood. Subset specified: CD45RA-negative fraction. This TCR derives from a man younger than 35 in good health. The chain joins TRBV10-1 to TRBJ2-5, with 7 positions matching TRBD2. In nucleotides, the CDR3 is TGCGCCAGCCGGAGCAGCGGGGATGAGACCCAGTACTTC. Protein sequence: CASRSSGDETQYF.